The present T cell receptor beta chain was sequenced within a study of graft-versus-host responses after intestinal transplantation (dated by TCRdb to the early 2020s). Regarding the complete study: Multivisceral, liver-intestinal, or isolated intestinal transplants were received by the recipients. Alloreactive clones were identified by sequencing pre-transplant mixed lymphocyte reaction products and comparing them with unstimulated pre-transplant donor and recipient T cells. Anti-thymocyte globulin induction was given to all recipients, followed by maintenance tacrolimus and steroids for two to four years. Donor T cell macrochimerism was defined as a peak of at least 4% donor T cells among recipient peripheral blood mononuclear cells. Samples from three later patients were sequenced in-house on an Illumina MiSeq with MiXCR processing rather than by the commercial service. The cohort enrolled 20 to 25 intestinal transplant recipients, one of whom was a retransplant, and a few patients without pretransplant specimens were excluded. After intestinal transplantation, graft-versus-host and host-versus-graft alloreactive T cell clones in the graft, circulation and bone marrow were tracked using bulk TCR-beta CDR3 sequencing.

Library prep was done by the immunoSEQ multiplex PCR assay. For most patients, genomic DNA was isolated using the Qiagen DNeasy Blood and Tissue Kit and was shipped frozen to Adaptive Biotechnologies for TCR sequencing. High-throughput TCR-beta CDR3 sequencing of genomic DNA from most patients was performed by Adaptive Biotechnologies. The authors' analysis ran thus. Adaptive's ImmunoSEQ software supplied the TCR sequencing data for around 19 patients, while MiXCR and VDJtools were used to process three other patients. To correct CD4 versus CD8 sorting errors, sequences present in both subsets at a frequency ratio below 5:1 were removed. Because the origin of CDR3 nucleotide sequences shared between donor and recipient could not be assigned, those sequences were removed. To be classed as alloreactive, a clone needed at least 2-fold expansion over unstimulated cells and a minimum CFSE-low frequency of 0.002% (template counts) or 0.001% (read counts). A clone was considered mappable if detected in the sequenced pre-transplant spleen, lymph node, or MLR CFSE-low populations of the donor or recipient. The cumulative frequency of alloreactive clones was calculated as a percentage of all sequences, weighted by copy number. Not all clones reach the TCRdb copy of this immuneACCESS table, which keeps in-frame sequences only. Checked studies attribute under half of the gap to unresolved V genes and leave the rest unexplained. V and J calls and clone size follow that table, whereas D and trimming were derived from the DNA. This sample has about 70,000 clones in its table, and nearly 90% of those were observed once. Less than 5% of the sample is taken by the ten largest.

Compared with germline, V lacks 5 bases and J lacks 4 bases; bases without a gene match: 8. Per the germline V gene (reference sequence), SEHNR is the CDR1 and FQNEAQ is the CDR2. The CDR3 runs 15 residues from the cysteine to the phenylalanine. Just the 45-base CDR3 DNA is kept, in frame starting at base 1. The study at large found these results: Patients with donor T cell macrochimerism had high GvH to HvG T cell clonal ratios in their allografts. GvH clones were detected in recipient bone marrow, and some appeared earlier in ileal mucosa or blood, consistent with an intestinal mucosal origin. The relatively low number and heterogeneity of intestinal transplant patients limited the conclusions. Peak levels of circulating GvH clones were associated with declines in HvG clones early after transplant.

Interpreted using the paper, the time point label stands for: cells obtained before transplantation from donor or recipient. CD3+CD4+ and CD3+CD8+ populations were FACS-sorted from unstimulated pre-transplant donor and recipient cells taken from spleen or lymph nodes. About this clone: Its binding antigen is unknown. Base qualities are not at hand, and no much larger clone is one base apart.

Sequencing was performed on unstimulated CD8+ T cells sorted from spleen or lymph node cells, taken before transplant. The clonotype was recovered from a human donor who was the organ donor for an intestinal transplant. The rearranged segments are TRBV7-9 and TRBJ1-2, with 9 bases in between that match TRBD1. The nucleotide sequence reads TGTGCCAGCAGCCTCCGGGACAGGGTACGCTATGGCTACACCTTC. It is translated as CASSLRDRVRYGYTF.